Listed below are T cell receptor beta chains from one sample, sequenced in a study of early T cells in non-severe SARS-CoV-2 infection. TCRdb re-derived calls from the 5' RACE reads in MiXCR, one entry per CDR3 protein. The sample lists 27,000 or so distinct CDR3 sequences, 4.4% seen once, with about an eighth in the top ten. The sequenced sample was whole blood. The receptors come from an adult who was a healthcare worker with PCR-confirmed SARS-CoV-2 infection or an uninfected control (not recorded which). CDR3s include the opening cysteine and the closing phenylalanine or tryptophan. The D gene is left open where the match is weak. A row's size may be missing; if present it is once, few, many or a size class.

v_gene	j_gene	abundance	d_gene	CDR3nt	CDR3aa
TRBV12-3/TRBV12-4	TRBJ2-1	many	.	TGTGCCAGCAGTTTAGATCGGATATTATACAATGAGCAGTTCTTC	CASSLDRILYNEQFF
TRBV5-1	TRBJ2-1	many	.	TGCGCCAGCAGCTTATCCGGGGCCGGGAATGAGCAGTTCTTC	CASSLSGAGNEQFF
TRBV20-1	TRBJ2-7	many	TRBD2	TGCAGTGCCCTCAACCCGGGAGGGCCGTACGAGCAGTACTTC	CSALNPGGPYEQYF
TRBV7-6	TRBJ2-1	many	TRBD2	TGTGCCAGCAGCTTAGATACGGGAGGGCCGACTAATGAGCAGTTCTTC	CASSLDTGGPTNEQFF
TRBV20-1	TRBJ2-1	medium-sized	.	TGCAGTGCTAGATCGCTAGCGCGACAGGGCAATGAGCAGTTCTTC	CSARSLARQGNEQFF
TRBV6-4	TRBJ2-1	many	TRBD1	TGTGCCAGCAGCGAACGGACAGGGGATTACAATGAGCAGTTCTTC	CASSERTGDYNEQFF
TRBV6-5	TRBJ2-3	.	TRBD2	TGTGCCAGCAGCCCTACATTCACGCCGGGACTAGCGACAGATACGCAGTATTTT	CASSPTFTPGLATDTQYF
TRBV20-1	TRBJ2-1	few	.	TGCAGTGCCATCGGAGACTATTACAATGAGCAGTTCTTC	CSAIGDYYNEQFF
TRBV6-6	TRBJ2-3	many	TRBD2	TGTGCCAGCAGTGTGACTAGCGCCACAGATACGCAGTATTTT	CASSVTSATDTQYF
TRBV20-1	TRBJ2-1	many	TRBD2	TGCAGTGCTAGAATAGCGGGAGTATCGAACAATGAGCAGTTCTTC	CSARIAGVSNNEQFF
TRBV3-1	TRBJ2-3	.	.	TGTGCCAGCAGCCAAGAAGGGTTCGGGGGGACACCCAGCACAGATACGCAGTATTTT	CASSQEGFGGTPSTDTQYF
TRBV7-2	TRBJ2-3	many	TRBD1	TGTGCCAGCAGCCCAGCCCCCCCGGGACAGGGTCCAGATACGCAGTATTTT	CASSPAPPGQGPDTQYF
TRBV12-3/TRBV12-4	TRBJ2-4	many	.	TGTGCCAGCAGTTTTAGGGAGATTCTAGCCAAAAACATTCAGTACTTC	CASSFREILAKNIQYF
TRBV15	TRBJ2-3	.	.	TGTGCCACCAGCAGAGCCCCTCTAGCAATCGGAGCCGAAACAGATACGCAGTATTTT	CATSRAPLAIGAETDTQYF
TRBV12-3/TRBV12-4	TRBJ2-6	many	.	TGTGCCAGCAGTTTATCCAGTTCTGGGGCCAACGTCCTGACTTTC	CASSLSSSGANVLTF
TRBV20-1	TRBJ2-3	many	TRBD2	TGCAGTGCAAGACTAGCGGGAGGTCGGGGCACAGATACGCAGTATTTT	CSARLAGGRGTDTQYF
TRBV6-1	TRBJ2-3	many	.	TGTGCCAGCAGTGAACGGACCCGAAGCACAGATACGCAGTATTTT	CASSERTRSTDTQYF
TRBV21-1	TRBJ1-5	few	.	TGTGCCAGCGGGGGGGAAAATCAGCCCCAGCATTTT	CASGGENQPQHF
TRBV4-3	TRBJ2-2	many	.	TGCGCCAGCAGCCAAGATCGGGACTGGTACGGGGAGCTGTTTTTT	CASSQDRDWYGELFF
TRBV4-3	TRBJ2-1	many	.	TGCGCCAGCAGCCAAGAACAGGGTGGCTGGAATGAGCAGTTCTTC	CASSQEQGGWNEQFF
TRBV24-1	TRBJ2-3	.	.	TGTGCCACCAGTGATTTGGGCTGGGGGGACGGCGCTAGCACAGATACGCAGTATTTT	CATSDLGWGDGASTDTQYF
TRBV30	TRBJ1-2	many	.	TGTGCCTGGAGTGTTGATCGGGCCCACTATGGCTACACCTTC	CAWSVDRAHYGYTF
TRBV25-1	TRBJ1-1	.	.	TGTGCCAGCAGACCGAGGAGGGAAGCTGAAGCTTTCTTT	CASRPRREAEAFF
TRBV28	TRBJ2-3	few	.	TGTGCCAGCAGCCGGGAGCGGATTGGTACAGATACGCAGTATTTT	CASSRERIGTDTQYF
TRBV29-1	TRBJ1-1	many	.	TGCAGCGTTGTACCGGGGGTGAACACTGAAGCTTTCTTT	CSVVPGVNTEAFF
TRBV24-1	TRBJ2-1	many	TRBD2	TGTGCCACCAGTGATGTGACTAGCGGGAGTGTCTATGAGCAGTTCTTC	CATSDVTSGSVYEQFF
TRBV7-3	TRBJ2-2	many	.	TGTGCCAGCAGCCCGTCCGGAGGCACCGGGGAGCTGTTTTTT	CASSPSGGTGELFF
TRBV15	TRBJ2-1	many	.	TGTGCCACCAGCAGAGGACTAGTTGGTAATGAGCAGTTCTTC	CATSRGLVGNEQFF
TRBV20-1	TRBJ2-2	.	TRBD1	TGCAGTGCTCCATCCGGGACAGGGGATATGGGCGGGGAGCTGTTTTTT	CSAPSGTGDMGGELFF
TRBV4-2	TRBJ2-1	many	TRBD2	TGTGCCAGCAGCCAAGATCGCGGGACTAGCGGGAGGGCCAGGGATGAGCAGTTCTTC	CASSQDRGTSGRARDEQFF
TRBV6-5	TRBJ1-1	many	.	TGTGCCAGCAGTTACGGGGGGACTGAAGCTTTCTTT	CASSYGGTEAFF
TRBV18	TRBJ2-7	many	.	TGTGCCAGCTCACCGGCAGCGGGCAGCTCCTACGAGCAGTACTTC	CASSPAAGSSYEQYF
TRBV30	TRBJ1-1	many	TRBD1	TGTGCCTGGGGAAGACAGGGGTACACTGAAGCTTTCTTT	CAWGRQGYTEAFF
TRBV20-1	TRBJ2-1	many	TRBD1	TGCAGTGCTAGTAAGACAGGGGGTTACAATGAGCAGTTCTTC	CSASKTGGYNEQFF
TRBV4-3	TRBJ2-1	many	TRBD2	TGCGCCAGCAGCCAAGATCGGTCCGGGGCGGGAGGCCTTTACAATGAGCAGTTCTTC	CASSQDRSGAGGLYNEQFF
TRBV6-2/TRBV6-3	TRBJ1-4	many	.	TGTGCCAGCAGGAGGGATGCGGGGAATGAAAAACTGTTTTTT	CASRRDAGNEKLFF
TRBV29-1	TRBJ2-2	few	.	TGCAGCGTTGCAGGTGCCGGGGAGCTGTTTTTT	CSVAGAGELFF
TRBV7-2	TRBJ2-5	many	TRBD1	TGTGCCAGCAGTTGGGGACAGGGCAGTTTCGAGACCCAGTACTTC	CASSWGQGSFETQYF
TRBV20-1	TRBJ2-3	many	TRBD1	TGCAGTGCTCGCTCATCCGGGACAGGGGGCACAGATACGCAGTATTTT	CSARSSGTGGTDTQYF
TRBV5-1	TRBJ2-1	few	.	TGCGCCAGCAGCTTGGCCGGGAGTGGGAATGAGCAGTTCTTC	CASSLAGSGNEQFF
TRBV11-3	TRBJ2-1	many	TRBD2	TGTGCCAGCAGCTTTCTGCCGGGAGGGGAACTAAACTCCTACAATGAGCAGTTCTTC	CASSFLPGGELNSYNEQFF
TRBV6-2/TRBV6-3	TRBJ2-1	once	.	TGTGCCAGCAGTTACTCTGGATTGGGCGTTGGAGCGGGCTCCTACAATGAGCAGTTCTTC	CASSYSGLGVGAGSYNEQFF
TRBV14	TRBJ1-1	many	.	TGTGCCAGCAGCCAAGATCGCGGGTTGAACACTGAAGCTTTCTTT	CASSQDRGLNTEAFF
TRBV18	TRBJ2-1	many	.	TGTGCCAGCTCACCACCTGGCGGATCTAGCTCCTACAATGAGCAGTTCTTC	CASSPPGGSSSYNEQFF
TRBV7-9	TRBJ2-4	.	.	TGTGCCAGCAGCGCCGGGTTCCTAGCCAAAAACATTCAGTACTTC	CASSAGFLAKNIQYF
TRBV7-2	TRBJ2-2	many	.	TGTGCCAGCAGCTCAAACACCGGGGAGCTGTTTTTT	CASSSNTGELFF
TRBV5-1	TRBJ2-3	few	.	TGCGCCAGCAGCTTGGGGGGAGTGGGCAGAAGAGATACGCAGTATTTT	CASSLGGVGRRDTQYF
TRBV19	TRBJ2-6	many	TRBD2	TGTGCCAGTACTCCCCGGGGGGACTCTGGGGCCAACGTCCTGACTTTC	CASTPRGDSGANVLTF
TRBV20-1	TRBJ1-1	few	TRBD1	TGCAGTGCTAGACCACCCCGGACAGGAATTGAAGCTTTCTTT	CSARPPRTGIEAFF
TRBV7-6	TRBJ2-5	many	TRBD1	TGTGCCAGCAGCTTAGTAGACAGGGGGCTTGAGACCCAGTACTTC	CASSLVDRGLETQYF
TRBV7-6	TRBJ2-1	many	.	TGTGCCAGCAGCTTAGCGATCAATGAGCAGTTCTTC	CASSLAINEQFF
TRBV7-6	TRBJ2-1	many	TRBD1	TGTGCCAGCAGCTTGAAGACATGGGGACAGCCATACAATGAGCAGTTCTTC	CASSLKTWGQPYNEQFF
TRBV5-6	TRBJ2-1	many	.	TGTGCCAGCAGCCCGGAGGGGGCTGCCTACAATGAGCAGTTCTTC	CASSPEGAAYNEQFF
TRBV6-5	TRBJ1-1	many	TRBD1	TGTGCCAGCAGTCCCCGGACAGGGGCTGAAGCTTTCTTT	CASSPRTGAEAFF
TRBV7-2	TRBJ2-1	many	.	TGTGCCAGCAGCTTAGCGGGTGTGGGGAGATACAATGAGCAGTTCTTC	CASSLAGVGRYNEQFF
TRBV28	TRBJ2-6	many	.	TGTGCCAGCAGTACAGGAAACTCTGGGGCCAACGTCCTGACTTTC	CASSTGNSGANVLTF
TRBV29-1	TRBJ1-2	.	.	TGCAGCGTTGCCAGGGATGGCTACACCTTC	CSVARDGYTF